This TCR beta chain was observed in a study of early T cells in non-severe SARS-CoV-2 infection. Study in general: With bulk RNA from unsorted whole blood as input, sequencing yielded unpaired chains.

The table lists this clonotype with many counts. Its antigen remains unidentified. Whole-study findings and limits: Lookups in VDJdb leaned toward anti-spike CD8 responses and missed private and CD4 specificities.

Individual cDNA molecules received unique molecular identifiers. TCRdb recomputed calls from the 5' RACE reads with MiXCR, one row per CDR3 protein. The table shows 65,000 to 85,000 distinct CDR3 sequences, with 10% occurring only once. In germline, CDR1 is LNHDA, CDR2 SQIVND (reference sequence). V trimming: 10 bases; J trimming: 4 bases; junction bases outside the gene matches: 16. CDR3 length equals 15 residues. The chain uses TRBV19 and TRBJ2-7; 7 nucleotides match TRBD1. Sequenced material: whole blood, taken at baseline. The sequence was obtained from an adult who was a healthcare worker with PCR-confirmed SARS-CoV-2 infection or an uninfected control (not recorded which). The CDR3 region has the DNA TGTGCCACCAGCCCTAAAGGGGACAGCCCATACGAGCAGTACTTC. This codes for CATSPKGDSPYEQYF.